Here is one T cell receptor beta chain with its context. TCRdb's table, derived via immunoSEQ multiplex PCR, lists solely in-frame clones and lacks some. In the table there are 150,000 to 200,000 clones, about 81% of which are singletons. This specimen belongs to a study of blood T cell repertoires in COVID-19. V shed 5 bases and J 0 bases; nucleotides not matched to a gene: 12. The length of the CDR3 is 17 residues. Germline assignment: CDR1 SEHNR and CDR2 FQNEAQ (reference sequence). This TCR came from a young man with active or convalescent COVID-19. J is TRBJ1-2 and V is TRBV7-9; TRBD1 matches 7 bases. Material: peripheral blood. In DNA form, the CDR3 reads TGTGCCAGCAGCCCCCAAGGGCAGGGACAGTCTAACTATGGCTACACCTTC. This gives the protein CASSPQGQGQSNYGYTF.